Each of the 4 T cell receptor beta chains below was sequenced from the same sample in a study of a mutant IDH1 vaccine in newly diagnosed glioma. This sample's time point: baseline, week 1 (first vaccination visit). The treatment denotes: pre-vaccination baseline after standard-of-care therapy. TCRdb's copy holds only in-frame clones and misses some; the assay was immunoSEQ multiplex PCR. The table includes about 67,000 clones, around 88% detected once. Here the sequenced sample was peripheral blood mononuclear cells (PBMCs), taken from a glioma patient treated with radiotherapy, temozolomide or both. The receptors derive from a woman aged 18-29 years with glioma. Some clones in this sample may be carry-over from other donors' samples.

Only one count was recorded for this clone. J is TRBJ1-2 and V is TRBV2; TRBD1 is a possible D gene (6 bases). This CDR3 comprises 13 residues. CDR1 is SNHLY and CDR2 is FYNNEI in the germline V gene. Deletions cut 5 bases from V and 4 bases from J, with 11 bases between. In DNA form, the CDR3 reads TGTGCCAGCAGTCAAACAGGGATCTATGGCTACACCTTC. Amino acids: CASSQTGIYGYTF.

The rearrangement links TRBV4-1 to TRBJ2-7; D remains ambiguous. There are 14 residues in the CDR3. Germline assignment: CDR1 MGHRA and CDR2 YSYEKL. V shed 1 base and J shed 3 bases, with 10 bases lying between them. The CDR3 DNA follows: TGCGCCAGCAGCCAAGGGCTGGCTTACTACGAGCAGTACTTC. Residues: CASSQGLAYYEQYF.

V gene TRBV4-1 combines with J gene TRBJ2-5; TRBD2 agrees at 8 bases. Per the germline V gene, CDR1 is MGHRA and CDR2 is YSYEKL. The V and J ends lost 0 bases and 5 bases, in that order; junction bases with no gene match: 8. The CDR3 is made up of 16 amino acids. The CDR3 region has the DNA TGCGCCAGCAGCCAAGAAACGGGAGGGAGTTGGGAGACCCAGTACTTC. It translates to CASSQETGGSWETQYF.

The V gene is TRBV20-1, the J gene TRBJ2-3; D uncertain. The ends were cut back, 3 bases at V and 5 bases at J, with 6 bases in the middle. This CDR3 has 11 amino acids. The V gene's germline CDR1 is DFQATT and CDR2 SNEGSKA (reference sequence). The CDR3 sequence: CSASGLDTQYF. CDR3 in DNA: TGCAGTGCTAGCGGGTTAGATACGCAGTATTTT.